Listed here are 24 T cell receptor beta chains from one sample, sequenced in a study of blood T cell repertoires in COVID-19. Sequenced by immunoSEQ multiplex PCR; TCRdb stores in-frame clones only, minus some. The sample holds about 50,000 clones, 80% to 90% seen once. The sample was peripheral blood. The source is a woman in her sixties or seventies with acute or convalescent COVID-19.

The chain couples TRBV5-4 to TRBJ1-2; 9 bases are a match to TRBD1. Germline V CDR1 and CDR2: SGHNT, YYREEE (reference sequence). The trim removed 4 bases at V and 8 bases at J, leaving 9 bases unmatched. CDR3 length: 14 amino acids. As DNA, the CDR3 is TGTGCCAGCAGCCTTAACAGGGGGCAGGAGGGCTACACCTTC. Protein product: CASSLNRGQEGYTF.

The chain carries TRBV12-3 or TRBV12-4 and TRBJ2-7; D is uncertain. V lost 6 bases and J lost 2, with 8 bases in between. This CDR3 has 12 amino acids. This CDR3 reads CASSWAAYEQYF. In DNA form, the CDR3 reads TGTGCCAGCAGCTGGGCAGCCTACGAGCAGTACTTC.

This chain connects TRBV5-1 to TRBJ2-7; perhaps TRBD2 as D (6 bases). The CDR3 has 13 residues. V lost 4 bases, J lost 4 bases, and 12 bases lay in between. CDR1 and CDR2 (germline): SGHRS, YFSETQ. Here the CDR3 reads CASSAGSTYEQYF. CDR3 nucleotide sequence: TGCGCCAGCAGCGCGGGGTCTACTTACGAGCAGTACTTC.

J is TRBJ2-1 and V is TRBV18, with D possibly TRBD1 on 5 matching bases. Trimming took off 0 bases at V and 8 bases at J, with 8 bases between the two ends. Germline V lookup: CDR1 KGHSH, CDR2 LQKENI. CDR3 size: 13 residues. CDR3 region: CASSPPKGDEQFF. DNA for the CDR3: TGTGCCAGCTCACCACCGAAAGGGGATGAGCAGTTCTTC.

The V and J genes are TRBV2 and TRBJ2-3, with 7 positions matching TRBD1. V lost 4 bases to trimming and J lost 6 bases; unmatched junction nucleotides: 4. Germline loops: CDR1 SNHLY, CDR2 FYNNEI. This CDR3 comprises 13 residues. CDR3 in DNA: TGTGCCAGCAGTGTGGACAGGCGGGATACGCAGTATTTT. It codes for CASSVDRRDTQYF.

The V call is TRBV12-3 or TRBV12-4, the J call TRBJ2-7, with D possibly TRBD1 on 7 matching bases. The ends were cut back, 6 bases at V and 0 bases at J, with 9 bases in the middle. CDR3 size: 13 residues. The CDR3 spells CASRRDSSYEQYF. The DNA of the CDR3 is TGTGCCAGCAGGCGGGACAGCTCCTACGAGCAGTACTTC.

This chain joins TRBV2 and TRBJ1-2; TRBD1 aligns across 9 bases. The germline CDR1 and CDR2 sequences are SNHLY and FYNNEI. This CDR3 has 14 residues. The V and J ends lost 4 bases and 4 bases, in that order; junction bases with no gene match: 4. The CDR3 bases are TGTGCCAGCAGTGTACAGGGGGCCGGCTATGGCTACACCTTC. Protein sequence: CASSVQGAGYGYTF. Looking up the rest from reference TRBV2 and TRBJ1-2 gives the full variable domain: EPEVTQTPSHQVTQMGQEVILRCVPISNHLYFYWYRQILGQKVEFLVSFYNNEISEKSEIFDDQFSVERPDGSNFTLKIRSTKLEDSAMYFCASSVQGAGYGYTFGSGTRLTVV.

The chain combines TRBV15 with TRBJ1-3; TRBD1 matches 11 bases. The CDR3 totals 16 residues. V shed 4 bases and J 0 bases; nucleotides not matched to a gene: 2. Germline V CDR1 and CDR2: LNHNV, YYDKDF (reference sequence). CDR3 nucleotides: TGTGCCACCAGCACCGGGACAGGGGGCTCTGGAAACACCATATATTTT. It codes for CATSTGTGGSGNTIYF.

V is TRBV7-2 and J is TRBJ1-6; weak D call: TRBD1 (5 bases). V lost 7 bases to trimming and J lost 7 bases, with 8 bases between them. CDR3 length: 12 amino acids. Germline V lookup: CDR1 SGHTA, CDR2 FQGNSA. The CDR3 loop is CASTGLNSPLHF. CDR3 nucleotides: TGTGCCAGCACAGGGTTGAATTCACCCCTCCACTTT. Together with reference TRBV7-2 and TRBJ1-6, the CDR3 gives the full variable domain: GAGVSQSPSNKVTEKGKDVELRCDPISGHTALYWYRQSLGQGLEFLIYFQGNSAPDKSGLPSDRFSAERTGGSVSTLTIQRTQQEDSAVYLCASTGLNSPLHFGNGTRLTVT.

This rearrangement joins TRBV5-1 to TRBJ2-5, with TRBD2 as a possible D gene (6 bases). Germline CDR1 SGHRS, CDR2 YFSETQ. This CDR3 is built from 16 residues. Trimming removed 1 base at V and 6 bases at J, with 19 bases between. The CDR3 is CASSLLDGSLRQTQYF. As DNA, the CDR3 is TGCGCCAGCAGCTTGTTGGACGGGAGTTTGCGCCAGACCCAGTACTTC. The full variable domain, completed using reference TRBV5-1 and TRBJ2-5, is KAGVTQTPRYLIKTRGQQVTLSCSPISGHRSVSWYQQTPGQGLQFLFEYFSETQRNKGNFPGRFSGRQFSNSRSEMNVSTLELGDSALYLCASSLLDGSLRQTQYFGPGTRLLVL.

The genes are TRBV24-1 and TRBJ2-3; the match to TRBD2 covers 13 bases. CDR3 size: 17 residues. V lost 3 bases, J lost 6 bases, and 8 bases stayed unmatched. Germline CDR1 is KGHDR and CDR2 is SFDVKD. The CDR3 DNA reads as TGTGCCACCAGTGATAGGACTAGCGGGAGTGTCGTTGATACGCAGTATTTT. Translation gives CATSDRTSGSVVDTQYF.

The chain combines TRBV7-8 with TRBJ2-7; possible D gene TRBD2, 5 bases. CDR1 is SGHVS, CDR2 FQNEAQ, per germline. Trimming took 1 base from V and 5 from J, leaving 12 bases between them. The CDR3 length is 14 residues. CDR3 coding DNA: TGTGCCAGCAGCTTAGGAGGGAGCTTCAACGAGCAGTACTTC. It codes for CASSLGGSFNEQYF.

This chain links TRBV6-5 with TRBJ2-7; 7 positions match TRBD1. The CDR3 covers 14 residues. The J segment lost 6 bases and the V segment lost 3 bases, leaving 8 bases of the junction unmatched. Germline V gives CDR1 MNHEY, CDR2 SVGAGI. CDR3 nucleotides: TGTGCCAGCAGTTATTGGGACAGACCCGGCGAGCAGTACTTC. Its translation: CASSYWDRPGEQYF.

DNA for the CDR3: TGTGCCAGCAGCTTAACGCAGGGGATGAACACTGAAGCTTTCTTT. This codes for CASSLTQGMNTEAFF. The V gene is TRBV7-3, the J gene TRBJ1-1; weak D call: TRBD1 (6 bases). Trimming stripped 0 bases from V and 0 bases from J, with 8 bases between. In germline, CDR1 is SGHTA, CDR2 FQGTGA. The CDR3 extends over 15 amino acids.

Only one count was recorded for this clone. The rearrangement joins TRBV7-8 to TRBJ2-3, with 11 bases identical to TRBD2. In germline, CDR1 is SGHVS, CDR2 FQNEAQ. The CDR3 length is 16 residues. J gave up 0 bases and V 4 bases, and 3 bases lay outside the gene matches. CDR3 in amino acids: CASSSLAGGSTDTQYF. CDR3 sequence (DNA): TGTGCCAGCAGCTCCTTAGCGGGGGGGAGCACAGATACGCAGTATTTT.

This chain joins TRBV9 and TRBJ2-2; tentative D call: TRBD1 (6 bases). The CDR3 length is 19 residues. CDR1 SGDLS and CDR2 YYNGEE come from the germline V gene. V was pared by 4 bases and J by 9 bases, with 31 bases between. CDR3 DNA sequence: TGTGCCAGCAGCCCTCCCCCGGCAGGGGTTTTTGAAACAACCCGGGAGCTGTTTTTT. Translating gives CASSPPPAGVFETTRELFF.

This chain connects TRBV14 to TRBJ1-1; D is unclear. Germline V gene lookup returns CDR1 SGHDN and CDR2 FVKESK. CDR3 length equals 13 residues. Deletions cut 6 bases from V and 5 bases from J, with 13 bases between. CDR3: CASRSSSRTEAFF. CDR3 DNA: TGTGCCAGCAGATCAAGTAGTCGGACTGAAGCTTTCTTT.

The chain employs TRBV5-1 and TRBJ1-2, with no clear D. In germline, CDR1 is SGHRS, CDR2 YFSETQ. Between the trimmed V and J ends, which lost 0 bases and 8 bases, there was a span of 14 bases. The CDR3 has 14 amino acids. The CDR3 region is CASSLVSGVKGYTF. CDR3 in DNA: TGCGCCAGCAGCTTGGTGTCCGGGGTGAAAGGCTACACCTTC. Variable domain in full (rest from reference TRBV5-1 and TRBJ1-2): KAGVTQTPRYLIKTRGQQVTLSCSPISGHRSVSWYQQTPGQGLQFLFEYFSETQRNKGNFPGRFSGRQFSNSRSEMNVSTLELGDSALYLCASSLVSGVKGYTFGSGTRLTVV.

J is TRBJ2-6 and V is TRBV14, with a tentative D call TRBD1 (6 bases). This CDR3 spans 18 amino acids. Germline lookup yields CDR1 SGHDN and CDR2 FVKESK. V was clipped by 4 bases and J by 0 bases, with 16 bases between them. CDR3 sequence: CASSPIGQIISGANVLTF. CDR3 DNA: TGTGCCAGCAGCCCGATAGGACAGATAATCTCTGGGGCCAACGTCCTGACTTTC. The entire variable domain, with the rest obtained from reference TRBV14 and TRBJ2-6, is as follows: EAGVTQFPSHSVIEKGQTVTLRCDPISGHDNLYWYRRVMGKEIKFLLHFVKESKQDESGMPNNRFLAERTGGTYSTLKVQPAELEDSGVYFCASSPIGQIISGANVLTFGAGSRLTVL.

Only a few counts were recorded for this clone. The chain carries TRBV7-8 and TRBJ2-1; 8 nucleotides line up with TRBD1. Germline values: CDR1 SGHVS, CDR2 FQNEAQ. V shed 5 bases and J 9 bases; nucleotides not matched to a gene: 3. The CDR3 runs 12 residues. This CDR3 is CASSQTGGEQFF. CDR3 nucleotide sequence: TGTGCCAGCAGCCAAACAGGGGGTGAGCAGTTCTTC.

The chain employs TRBV6-6 and TRBJ1-2; 7 bases are shared with TRBD1. The CDR3 runs 16 residues. Germline CDR1 MNHNY, CDR2 SVGAGI (reference sequence). Losses at the gene ends were 6 bases for V and 5 bases for J; bases not matched to a gene: 15. Written as DNA, the CDR3 is TGTGCCAGCAGATCCGGGACAGTCGGCTTCTATTATGGCTACACCTTC. Residues: CASRSGTVGFYYGYTF.

The genes are TRBV5-1 and TRBJ1-5; 7 bases match TRBD1. The V and J ends lost 2 bases and 9 bases, in that order; junction bases with no gene match: 8. In germline, CDR1 is SGHRS, CDR2 YFSETQ. This CDR3 region has 14 residues. CDR3 DNA sequence: TGCGCCAGCAGCTTAACGACAGGGAAGAGGCCCCAGCATTTT. This sequence encodes CASSLTTGKRPQHF.

J is TRBJ2-1 and V is TRBV5-4, with D possibly TRBD1 on 6 matching bases. Looked up from germline, CDR1 is SGHNT and CDR2 is YYREEE (reference sequence). V lost 4 bases to trimming and J lost 7 bases, with 18 bases between them. CDR3 length equals 15 residues. CDR3 DNA sequence: TGTGCCAGCAGCCTGGGGGCTGGTTTGACGAATGAGCAGTTCTTC. This encodes CASSLGAGLTNEQFF.

The gene calls are TRBV7-6 and TRBJ2-7; 8 nucleotides line up with TRBD1. The J segment lost 3 bases and the V segment lost 2 bases, leaving 15 bases of the junction unmatched. Germline CDR1 reads SGHVS; CDR2 reads FNYEAQ. The CDR3 runs 18 residues. CDR3 sequence (DNA): TGTGCCAGCAGCTTAACAGCTACCGGGACAGGAGGTGACTACGAGCAGTACTTC. It yields the protein CASSLTATGTGGDYEQYF. The whole variable domain, filled in from reference TRBV7-6 and TRBJ2-7, reads GAGVSQSPRYKVTKRGQDVALRCDPISGHVSLYWYRQALGQGPEFLTYFNYEAQQDKSGLPNDRFSAERPEGSISTLTIQRTEQRDSAMYRCASSLTATGTGGDYEQYFGPGTRLTVT.